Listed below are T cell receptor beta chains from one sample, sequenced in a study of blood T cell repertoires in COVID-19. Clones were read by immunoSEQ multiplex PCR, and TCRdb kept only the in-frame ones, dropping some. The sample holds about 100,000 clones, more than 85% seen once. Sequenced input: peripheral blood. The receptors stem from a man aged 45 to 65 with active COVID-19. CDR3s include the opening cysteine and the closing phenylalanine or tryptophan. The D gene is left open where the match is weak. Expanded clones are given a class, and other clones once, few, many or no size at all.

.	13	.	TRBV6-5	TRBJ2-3	CASMARSTDTQYF	TGTGCCAGCATGGCGCGGAGCACAGATACGCAGTATTTT
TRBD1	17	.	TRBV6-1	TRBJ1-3	CASSEEGGQGSGNTIYF	TGTGCCAGCAGTGAAGAGGGGGGACAGGGATCTGGAAACACCATATATTTT
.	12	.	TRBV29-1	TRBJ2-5	CSVTPSVETQYF	TGCAGCGTGACCCCTAGTGTGGAGACCCAGTACTTC
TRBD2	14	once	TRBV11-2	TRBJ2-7	CASSASGGSYEQYF	TGTGCCAGCAGCGCTAGCGGGGGCTCCTACGAGCAGTACTTC
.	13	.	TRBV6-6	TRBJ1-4	CASSPYSDEKLFF	TGTGCCAGCAGTCCCTACAGTGATGAAAAACTGTTTTTT
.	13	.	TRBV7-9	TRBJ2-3	CASSLPGPDTQYF	TGTGCCAGCAGTTTGCCAGGTCCAGATACGCAGTATTTT
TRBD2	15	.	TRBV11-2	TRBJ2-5	CASRRGEGFQETQYF	TGTGCCAGCCGACGGGGGGAGGGCTTCCAAGAGACCCAGTACTTC
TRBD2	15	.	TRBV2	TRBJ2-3	CASSGRTSGRDTQYF	TGTGCCAGCAGTGGGAGGACTAGCGGAAGAGATACGCAGTATTTT
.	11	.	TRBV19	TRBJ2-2	CAVSGFRELFF	TGTGCCGTCTCAGGTTTCCGGGAGCTGTTTTTT
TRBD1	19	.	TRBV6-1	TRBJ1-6	CASSEFREGRTGGPTALHF	TGTGCCAGCAGTGAATTCCGGGAAGGGCGGACAGGGGGACCTACGGCCCTCCACTTT
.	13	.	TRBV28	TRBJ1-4	CASSFEQPQKLFF	TGTGCCAGCAGTTTTGAACAACCCCAAAAACTGTTTTTT
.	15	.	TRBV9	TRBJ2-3	CASSVGQRPTDTQYF	TGTGCCAGCAGCGTAGGGCAGCGTCCCACAGATACGCAGTATTTT
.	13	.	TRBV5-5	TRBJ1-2	CASSRRGNYGYTF	TGTGCCAGCTCCCGTCGGGGAAACTATGGCTACACCTTC
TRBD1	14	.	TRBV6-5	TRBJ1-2	CASSPDRGNYGYTF	TGTGCCAGCAGTCCGGACAGGGGTAACTATGGCTACACCTTC